The T cell receptor beta chain described here comes from a study of T cell repertoires in aging, cancer and after chemotherapy. The template was genomic DNA from peripheral blood, not RNA. The CDR3 runs to 15 residues. Trimming cost V 0 bases and J 5 bases, with 16 bases left between them. Germline loops: CDR1 GTSNPN, CDR2 SVGIG (reference sequence). A mixed TRB-A/B primer pool amplified rearranged TRB by multiplex touch-down PCR. Via MiXCR, TCRdb re-called the multiplex PCR reads, giving one row per CDR3 protein. The sample lists 7,000 or so distinct CDR3 sequences, roughly 29% occurring once. Sequenced material: blood. The source is a human donor with a blood cancer. The donor label of this sample is uncertain. The chain combines TRBV30 with TRBJ2-5; weak D call: TRBD2 (7 bases). CDR3 in DNA: TGTGCCTGGAGTGTACTAAGGGGGGAGGGGGAGACCCAGTACTTC. Translated, it gives CAWSVLRGEGETQYF.